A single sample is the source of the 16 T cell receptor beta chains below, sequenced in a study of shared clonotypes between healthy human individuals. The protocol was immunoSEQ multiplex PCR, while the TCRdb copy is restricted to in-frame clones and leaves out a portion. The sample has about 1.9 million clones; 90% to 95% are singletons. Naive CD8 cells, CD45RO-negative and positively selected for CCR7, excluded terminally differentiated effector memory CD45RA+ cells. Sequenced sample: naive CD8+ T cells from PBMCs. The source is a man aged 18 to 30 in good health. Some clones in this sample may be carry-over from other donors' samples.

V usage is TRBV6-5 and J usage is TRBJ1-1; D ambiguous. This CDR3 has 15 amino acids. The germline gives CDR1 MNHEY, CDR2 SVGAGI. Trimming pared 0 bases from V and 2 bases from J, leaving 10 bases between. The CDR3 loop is CASSYSRVGNTEAFF. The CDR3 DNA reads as TGTGCCAGCAGTTACTCGCGGGTCGGCAACACTGAAGCTTTCTTT.

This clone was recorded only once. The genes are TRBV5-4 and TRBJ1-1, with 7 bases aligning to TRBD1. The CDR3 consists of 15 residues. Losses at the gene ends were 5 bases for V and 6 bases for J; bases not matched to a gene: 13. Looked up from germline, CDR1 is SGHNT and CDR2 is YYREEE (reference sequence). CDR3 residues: CASSRGQENWAEAFF. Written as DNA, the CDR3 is TGTGCCAGCAGTCGAGGACAGGAGAATTGGGCTGAAGCTTTCTTT.

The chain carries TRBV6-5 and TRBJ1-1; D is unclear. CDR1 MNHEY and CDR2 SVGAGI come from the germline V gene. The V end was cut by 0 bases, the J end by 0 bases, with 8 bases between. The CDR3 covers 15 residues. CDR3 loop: CASSYSLGMNTEAFF. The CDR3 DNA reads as TGTGCCAGCAGTTACTCTCTGGGCATGAACACTGAAGCTTTCTTT.

The CDR3 nucleotides read TGCGCCAGCCGAAAGGACAGTCCTTTTAAGCGGGGCACAGATACGCAGTATTTT. Protein sequence: CASRKDSPFKRGTDTQYF. This chain joins TRBV5-1 and TRBJ2-3; possibly TRBD1 or TRBD2 for D (6 bases each). The length of the CDR3 is 18 residues. Trimming removed 7 bases at V and 1 base at J, with 25 bases between. Germline CDR1 and CDR2: SGHRS and YFSETQ.

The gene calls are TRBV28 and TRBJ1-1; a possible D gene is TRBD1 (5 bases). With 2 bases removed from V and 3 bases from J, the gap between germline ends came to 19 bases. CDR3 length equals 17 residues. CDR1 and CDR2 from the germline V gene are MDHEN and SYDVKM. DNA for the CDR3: TGTGCCAGCAGTTTACTCCCCGGGACTGGAGGGGACACTGAAGCTTTCTTT. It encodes CASSLLPGTGGDTEAFF. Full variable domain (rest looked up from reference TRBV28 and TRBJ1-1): DVKVTQSSRYLVKRTGEKVFLECVQDMDHENMFWYRQDPGLGLRLIYFSYDVKMKEKGDIPEGYSVSREKKERFSLILESASTNQTSMYLCASSLLPGTGGDTEAFFGQGTRLTVV.

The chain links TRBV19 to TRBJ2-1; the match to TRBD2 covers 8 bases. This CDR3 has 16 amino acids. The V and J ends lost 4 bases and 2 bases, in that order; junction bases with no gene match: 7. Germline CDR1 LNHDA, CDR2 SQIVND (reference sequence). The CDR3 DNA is TGTGCCAGTAGTAAAACCACGGGACTAGCCTACAATGAGCAGTTCTTC. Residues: CASSKTTGLAYNEQFF.

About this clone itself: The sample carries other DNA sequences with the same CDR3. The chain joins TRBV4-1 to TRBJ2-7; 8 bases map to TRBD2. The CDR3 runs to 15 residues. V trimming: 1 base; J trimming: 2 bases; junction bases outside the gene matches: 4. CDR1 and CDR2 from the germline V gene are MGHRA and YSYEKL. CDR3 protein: CASSQGTSGTYEQYF. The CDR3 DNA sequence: TGCGCCAGCAGCCAAGGCACTAGCGGCACCTACGAGCAGTACTTC.

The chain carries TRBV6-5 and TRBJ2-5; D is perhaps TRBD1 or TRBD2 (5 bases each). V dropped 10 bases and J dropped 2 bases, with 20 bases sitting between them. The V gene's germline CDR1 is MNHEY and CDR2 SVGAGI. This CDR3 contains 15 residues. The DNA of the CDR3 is TGTGCCACCCGATGGGGCGGGCTCGGGCAAGAGACCCAGTACTTC. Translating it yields CATRWGGLGQETQYF.

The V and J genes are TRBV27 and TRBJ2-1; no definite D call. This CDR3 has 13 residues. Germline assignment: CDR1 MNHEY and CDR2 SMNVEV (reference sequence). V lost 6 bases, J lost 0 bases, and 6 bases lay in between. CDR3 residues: CASRTSSYNEQFF. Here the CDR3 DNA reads TGTGCCAGCAGGACGTCCTCCTACAATGAGCAGTTCTTC.

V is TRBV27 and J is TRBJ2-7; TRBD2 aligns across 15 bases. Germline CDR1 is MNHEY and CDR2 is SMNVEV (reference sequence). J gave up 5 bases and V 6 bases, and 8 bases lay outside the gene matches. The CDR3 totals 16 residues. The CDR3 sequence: CASRMGLAGGYDEQYF. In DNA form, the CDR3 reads TGTGCCAGCAGAATGGGACTAGCGGGAGGATACGACGAGCAGTACTTC.

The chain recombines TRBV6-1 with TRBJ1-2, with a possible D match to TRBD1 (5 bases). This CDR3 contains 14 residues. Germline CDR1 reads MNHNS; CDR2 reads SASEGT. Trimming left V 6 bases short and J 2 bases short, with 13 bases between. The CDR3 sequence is CASRSQGLNYGYTF. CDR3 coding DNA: TGTGCCAGCAGGTCTCAGGGTTTAAACTATGGCTACACCTTC.

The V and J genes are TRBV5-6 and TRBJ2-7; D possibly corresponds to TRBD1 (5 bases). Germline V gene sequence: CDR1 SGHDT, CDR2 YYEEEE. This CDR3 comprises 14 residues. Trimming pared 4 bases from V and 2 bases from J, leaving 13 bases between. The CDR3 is CASSVASGTYEQYF. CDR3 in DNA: TGTGCCAGCAGCGTCGCTTCAGGGACCTACGAGCAGTACTTC. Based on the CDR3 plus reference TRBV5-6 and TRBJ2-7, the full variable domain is DAGVTQSPTHLIKTRGQQVTLRCSPKSGHDTVSWYQQALGQGPQFIFQYYEEEERQRGNFPDRFSGHQFPNYSSELNVNALLLGDSALYLCASSVASGTYEQYFGPGTRLTVT.

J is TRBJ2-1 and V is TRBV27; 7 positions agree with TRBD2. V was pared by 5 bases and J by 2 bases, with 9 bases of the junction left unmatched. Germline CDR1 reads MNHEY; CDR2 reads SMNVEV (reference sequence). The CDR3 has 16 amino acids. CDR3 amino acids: CASSPRPSGTYNEQFF. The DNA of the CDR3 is TGTGCCAGCAGTCCCAGGCCCAGCGGGACCTACAATGAGCAGTTCTTC.

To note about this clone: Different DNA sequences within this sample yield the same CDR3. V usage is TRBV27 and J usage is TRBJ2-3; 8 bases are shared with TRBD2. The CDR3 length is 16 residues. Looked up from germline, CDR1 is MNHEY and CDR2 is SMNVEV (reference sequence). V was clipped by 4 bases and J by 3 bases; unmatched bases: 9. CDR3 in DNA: TGTGCCAGCAGTTCTCGAGCGGGAGTGGGTACAGATACGCAGTATTTT. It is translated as CASSSRAGVGTDTQYF.

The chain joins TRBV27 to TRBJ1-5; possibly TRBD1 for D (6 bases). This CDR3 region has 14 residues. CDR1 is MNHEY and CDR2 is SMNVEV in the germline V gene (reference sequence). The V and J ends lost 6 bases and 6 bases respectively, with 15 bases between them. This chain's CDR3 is CASSLGQSGQPQHF. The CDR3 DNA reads TGTGCCAGCAGCCTAGGACAGTCTGGTCAGCCCCAGCATTTT.

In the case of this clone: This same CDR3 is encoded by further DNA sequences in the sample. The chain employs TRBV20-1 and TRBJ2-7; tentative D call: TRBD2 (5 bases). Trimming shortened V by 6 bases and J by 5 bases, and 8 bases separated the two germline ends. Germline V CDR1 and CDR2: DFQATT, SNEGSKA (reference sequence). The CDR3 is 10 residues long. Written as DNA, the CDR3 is TGCAGTGCAGCCGGGGACGAGCAGTACTTC. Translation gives CSAAGDEQYF.